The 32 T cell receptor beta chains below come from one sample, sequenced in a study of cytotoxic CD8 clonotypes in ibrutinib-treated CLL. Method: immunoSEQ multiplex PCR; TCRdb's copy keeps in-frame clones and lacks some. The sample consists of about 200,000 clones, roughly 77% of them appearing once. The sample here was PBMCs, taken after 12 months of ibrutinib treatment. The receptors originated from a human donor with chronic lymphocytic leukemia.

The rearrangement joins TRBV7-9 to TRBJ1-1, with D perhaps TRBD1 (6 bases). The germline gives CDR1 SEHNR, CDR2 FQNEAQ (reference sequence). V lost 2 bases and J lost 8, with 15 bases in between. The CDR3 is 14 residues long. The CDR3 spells CASSLPRRGGEAFF. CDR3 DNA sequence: TGTGCCAGCAGCTTACCTCGACGGGGGGGCGAAGCTTTCTTT.

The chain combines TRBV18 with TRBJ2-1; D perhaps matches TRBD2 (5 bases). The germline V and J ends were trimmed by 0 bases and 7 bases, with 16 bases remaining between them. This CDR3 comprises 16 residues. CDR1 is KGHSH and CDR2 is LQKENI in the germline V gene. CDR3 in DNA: TGTGCCAGCTCACCACCGTTGCGACCGGGCGGGAATGAGCAGTTCTTC. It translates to CASSPPLRPGGNEQFF.

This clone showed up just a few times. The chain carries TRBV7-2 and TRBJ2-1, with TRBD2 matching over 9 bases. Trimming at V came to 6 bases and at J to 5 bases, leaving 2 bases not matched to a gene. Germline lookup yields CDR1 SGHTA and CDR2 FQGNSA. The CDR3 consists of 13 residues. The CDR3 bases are TGTGCCAGCAGTCGGACTAGCGACAATGAGCAGTTCTTC. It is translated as CASSRTSDNEQFF.

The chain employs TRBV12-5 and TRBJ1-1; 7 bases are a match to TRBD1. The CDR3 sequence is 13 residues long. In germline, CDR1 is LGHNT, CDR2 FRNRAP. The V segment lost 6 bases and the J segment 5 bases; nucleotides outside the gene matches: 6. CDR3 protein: CASGRQGSTEAFF. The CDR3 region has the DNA TGTGCTAGTGGCCGACAGGGTTCGACTGAAGCTTTCTTT.

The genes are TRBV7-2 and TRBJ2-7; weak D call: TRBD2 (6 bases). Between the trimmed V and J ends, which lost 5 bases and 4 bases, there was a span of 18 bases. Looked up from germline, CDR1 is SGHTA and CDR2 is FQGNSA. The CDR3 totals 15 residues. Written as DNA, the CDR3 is TGTGCCAGCAGCCCTCGGGGAGGTGTTGGGTACGAGCAGTACTTC. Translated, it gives CASSPRGGVGYEQYF.

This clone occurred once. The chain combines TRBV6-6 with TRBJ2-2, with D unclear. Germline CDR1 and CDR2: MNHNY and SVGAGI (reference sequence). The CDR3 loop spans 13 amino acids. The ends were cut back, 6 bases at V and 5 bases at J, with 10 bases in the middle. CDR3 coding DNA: TGTGCCAGCAGCTCTGAGGTGACCGGGGAGCTGTTTTTT. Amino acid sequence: CASSSEVTGELFF.

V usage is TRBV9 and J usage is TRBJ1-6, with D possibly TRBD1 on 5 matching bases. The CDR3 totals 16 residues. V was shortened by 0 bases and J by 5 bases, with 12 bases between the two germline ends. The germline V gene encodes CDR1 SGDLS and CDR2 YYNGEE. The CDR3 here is CASSVGDSLNNSPLHF. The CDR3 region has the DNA TGTGCCAGCAGCGTAGGTGACAGCCTAAATAATTCACCCCTCCACTTT.

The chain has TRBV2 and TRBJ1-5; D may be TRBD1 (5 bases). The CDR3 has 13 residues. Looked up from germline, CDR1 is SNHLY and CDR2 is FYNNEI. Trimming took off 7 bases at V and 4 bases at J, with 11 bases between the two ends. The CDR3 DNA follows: TGTGCCAGCACCAGGGAGGAGAATCAGCCCCAGCATTTT. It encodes CASTREENQPQHF.

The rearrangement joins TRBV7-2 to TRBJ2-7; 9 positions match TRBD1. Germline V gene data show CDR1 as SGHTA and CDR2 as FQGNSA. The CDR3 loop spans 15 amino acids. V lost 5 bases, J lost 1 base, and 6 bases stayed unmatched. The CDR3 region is CASSPGQGRSYEQYF. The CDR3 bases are TGTGCCAGCAGCCCGGGACAGGGAAGGTCCTACGAGCAGTACTTC.

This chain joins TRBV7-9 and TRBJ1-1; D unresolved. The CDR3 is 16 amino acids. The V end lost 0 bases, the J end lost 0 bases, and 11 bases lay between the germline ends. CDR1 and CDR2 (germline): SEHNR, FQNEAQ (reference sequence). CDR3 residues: CASSLARWQLNTEAFF. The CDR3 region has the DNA TGTGCCAGCAGCTTAGCGAGGTGGCAGTTGAACACTGAAGCTTTCTTT.

The CDR3 nucleotides are TGTGCCAGCAGCTCGGACGGACTATATGGCTACACCTTC. It codes for CASSSDGLYGYTF. V is TRBV7-9 and J is TRBJ1-2; D is unresolved. Trimming shortened V by 4 bases and J by 5 bases, and 11 bases separated the two germline ends. The CDR3 totals 13 residues. Germline CDR1 is SEHNR and CDR2 is FQNEAQ (reference sequence).

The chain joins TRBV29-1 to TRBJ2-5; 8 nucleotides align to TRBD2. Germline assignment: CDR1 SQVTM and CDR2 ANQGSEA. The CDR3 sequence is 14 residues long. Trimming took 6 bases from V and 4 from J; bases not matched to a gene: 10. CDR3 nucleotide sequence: TGCAGCGTATCCCTCGGACTAGCAGGAGAGACCCAGTACTTC. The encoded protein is CSVSLGLAGETQYF.

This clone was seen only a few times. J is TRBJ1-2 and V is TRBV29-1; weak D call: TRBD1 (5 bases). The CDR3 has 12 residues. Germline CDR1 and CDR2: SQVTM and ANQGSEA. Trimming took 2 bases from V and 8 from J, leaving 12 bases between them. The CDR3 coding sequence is TGCAGCGTTGAATGGGGGGGAAAGGGCTACACCTTC. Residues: CSVEWGGKGYTF.

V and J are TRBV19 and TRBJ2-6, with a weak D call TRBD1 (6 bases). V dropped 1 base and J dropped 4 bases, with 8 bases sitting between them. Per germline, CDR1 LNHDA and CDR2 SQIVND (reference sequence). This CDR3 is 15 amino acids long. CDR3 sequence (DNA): TGTGCCAGTAGTATAGGGGGGCACGGGGCCAACGTCCTGACTTTC. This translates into CASSIGGHGANVLTF.

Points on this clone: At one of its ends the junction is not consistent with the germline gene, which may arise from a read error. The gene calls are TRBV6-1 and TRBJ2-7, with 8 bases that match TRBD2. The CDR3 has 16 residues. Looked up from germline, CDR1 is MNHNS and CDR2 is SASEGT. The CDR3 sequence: CANSEEVGTSSYEQYF. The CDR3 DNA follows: TGTGCCAACAGTGAAGAAGTCGGGACTAGCTCCTACGAGCAGTACTTC.

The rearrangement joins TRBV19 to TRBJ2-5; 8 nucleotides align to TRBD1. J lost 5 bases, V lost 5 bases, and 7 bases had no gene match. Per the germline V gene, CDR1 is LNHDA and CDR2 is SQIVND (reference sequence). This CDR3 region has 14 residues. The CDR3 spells CASSSGQGRETQYF. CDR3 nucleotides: TGTGCCAGTAGTTCCGGACAGGGCCGGGAGACCCAGTACTTC.

This CDR3 reads CAWSGESNQPQHF. The CDR3 DNA reads TGTGCCTGGAGTGGGGAGAGCAATCAGCCCCAGCATTTT. This chain uses TRBV30 with TRBJ1-5, with no clear D. The length of the CDR3 is 13 residues. Germline V gives CDR1 GTSNPN, CDR2 SVGIG (reference sequence). V was cut by 1 base and J by 1 base, with 5 bases left in between.

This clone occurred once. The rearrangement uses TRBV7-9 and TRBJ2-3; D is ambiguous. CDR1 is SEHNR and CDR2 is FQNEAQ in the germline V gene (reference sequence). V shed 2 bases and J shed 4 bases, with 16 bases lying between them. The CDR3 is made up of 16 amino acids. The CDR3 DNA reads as TGTGCCAGCAGCTTAAGCAGCTCGTTTTGGGCAGATACGCAGTATTTT. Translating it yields CASSLSSSFWADTQYF.

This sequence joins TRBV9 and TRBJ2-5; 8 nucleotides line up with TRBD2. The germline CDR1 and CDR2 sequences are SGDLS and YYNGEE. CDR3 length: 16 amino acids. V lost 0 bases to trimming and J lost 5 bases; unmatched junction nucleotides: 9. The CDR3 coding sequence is TGTGCCAGCAGCGTAGAGCTCCTAGCGGGTAGTGAGACCCAGTACTTC. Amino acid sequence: CASSVELLAGSETQYF.

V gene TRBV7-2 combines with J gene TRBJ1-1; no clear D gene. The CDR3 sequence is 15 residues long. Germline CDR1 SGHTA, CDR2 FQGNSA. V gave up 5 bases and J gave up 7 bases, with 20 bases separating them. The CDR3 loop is CASSPSGPGRDEAFF. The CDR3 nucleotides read TGTGCCAGCAGCCCCTCGGGTCCGGGAAGGGATGAAGCTTTCTTT.

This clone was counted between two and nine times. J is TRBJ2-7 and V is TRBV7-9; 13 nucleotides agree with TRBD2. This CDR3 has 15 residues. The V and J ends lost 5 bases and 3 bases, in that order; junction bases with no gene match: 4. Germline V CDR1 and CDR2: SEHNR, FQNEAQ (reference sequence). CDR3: CASSGGTSGNYEQYF. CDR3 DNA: TGTGCCAGCAGCGGGGGGACTAGCGGGAACTACGAGCAGTACTTC.

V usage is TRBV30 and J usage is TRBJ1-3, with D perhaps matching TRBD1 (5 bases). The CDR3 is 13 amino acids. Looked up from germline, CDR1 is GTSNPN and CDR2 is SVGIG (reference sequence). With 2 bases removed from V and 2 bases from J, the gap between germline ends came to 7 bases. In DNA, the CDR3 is TGTGCCTGGAGTAAGGGGACTGGAAACACCATATATTTT. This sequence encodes CAWSKGTGNTIYF.

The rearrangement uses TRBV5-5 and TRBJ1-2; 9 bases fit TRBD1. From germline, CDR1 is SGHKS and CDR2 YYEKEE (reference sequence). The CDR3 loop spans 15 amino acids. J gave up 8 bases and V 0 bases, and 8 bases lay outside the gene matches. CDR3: CASSLGGQGFRGYTF. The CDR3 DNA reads TGTGCCAGCAGCTTGGGGGGACAGGGTTTCAGGGGCTACACCTTC. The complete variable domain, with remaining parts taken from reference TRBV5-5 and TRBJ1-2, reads DAGVTQSPTHLIKTRGQQVTLRCSPISGHKSVSWYQQVLGQGPQFIFQYYEKEERGRGNFPDRFSARQFPNYSSELNVNALLLGDSALYLCASSLGGQGFRGYTFGSGTRLTVV.

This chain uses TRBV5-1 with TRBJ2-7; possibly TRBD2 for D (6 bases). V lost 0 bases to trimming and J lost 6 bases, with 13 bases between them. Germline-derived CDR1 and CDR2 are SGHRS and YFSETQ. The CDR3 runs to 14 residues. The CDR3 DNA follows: TGCGCCAGCAGCTTGGCCTCCGGGAGAAGCGAGCAGTACTTC. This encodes CASSLASGRSEQYF. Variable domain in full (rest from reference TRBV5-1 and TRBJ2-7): KAGVTQTPRYLIKTRGQQVTLSCSPISGHRSVSWYQQTPGQGLQFLFEYFSETQRNKGNFPGRFSGRQFSNSRSEMNVSTLELGDSALYLCASSLASGRSEQYFGPGTRLTVT.

This chain's CDR3 is CASSLSTGLAGGKYYEQYF. The CDR3 nucleotides are TGTGCCAGCAGCTTATCAACGGGACTAGCGGGGGGGAAGTACTACGAGCAGTACTTC. The gene calls are TRBV7-2 and TRBJ2-7; 16 nucleotides match TRBD2. This CDR3 region has 19 residues. V gave up 2 bases and J gave up 3 bases; unmatched junction bases: 10. Germline values: CDR1 SGHTA, CDR2 FQGNSA.

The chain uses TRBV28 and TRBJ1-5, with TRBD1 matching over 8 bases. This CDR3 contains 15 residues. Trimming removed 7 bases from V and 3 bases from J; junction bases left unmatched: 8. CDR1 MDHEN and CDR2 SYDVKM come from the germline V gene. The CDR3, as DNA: TGTGCCAGCAACCTACAGGGGGGCGACAATCAGCCCCAGCATTTT. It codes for CASNLQGGDNQPQHF.

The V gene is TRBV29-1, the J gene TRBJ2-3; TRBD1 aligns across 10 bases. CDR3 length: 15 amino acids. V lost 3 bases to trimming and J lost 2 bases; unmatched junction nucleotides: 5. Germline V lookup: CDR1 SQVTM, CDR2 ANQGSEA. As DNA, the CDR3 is TGCAGCGTTGATAGGGGACAGGGGATCACAGATACGCAGTATTTT. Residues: CSVDRGQGITDTQYF.

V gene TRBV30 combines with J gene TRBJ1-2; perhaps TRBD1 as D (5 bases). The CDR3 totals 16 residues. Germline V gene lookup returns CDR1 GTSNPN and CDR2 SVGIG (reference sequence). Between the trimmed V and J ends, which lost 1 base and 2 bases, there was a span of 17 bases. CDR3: CAWSGRLGLLNYGYTF. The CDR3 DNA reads TGTGCCTGGAGTGGTCGGTTGGGACTTCTAAACTATGGCTACACCTTC. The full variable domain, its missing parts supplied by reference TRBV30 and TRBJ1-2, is SQTIHQWPATLVQPVGSPLSLECTVEGTSNPNLYWYRQAAGRGLQLLFYSVGIGQISSEVPQNLSASRPQDRQFILSSKKLLLSDSGFYLCAWSGRLGLLNYGYTFGSGTRLTVV.

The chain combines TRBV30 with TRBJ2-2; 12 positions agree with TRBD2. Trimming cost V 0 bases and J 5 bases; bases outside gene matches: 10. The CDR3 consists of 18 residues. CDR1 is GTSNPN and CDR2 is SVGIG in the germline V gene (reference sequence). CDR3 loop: CAWSVAPLAGGPTGELFF. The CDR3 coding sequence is TGTGCCTGGAGTGTGGCCCCACTAGCGGGGGGACCTACCGGGGAGCTGTTTTTT. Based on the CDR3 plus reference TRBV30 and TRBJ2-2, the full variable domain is SQTIHQWPATLVQPVGSPLSLECTVEGTSNPNLYWYRQAAGRGLQLLFYSVGIGQISSEVPQNLSASRPQDRQFILSSKKLLLSDSGFYLCAWSVAPLAGGPTGELFFGEGSRLTVL.

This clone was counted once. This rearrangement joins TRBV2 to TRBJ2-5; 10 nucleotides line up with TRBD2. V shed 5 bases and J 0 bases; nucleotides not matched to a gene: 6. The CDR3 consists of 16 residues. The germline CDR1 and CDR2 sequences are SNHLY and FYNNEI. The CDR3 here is CASSKLAGRDQETQYF. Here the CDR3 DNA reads TGTGCCAGCAGTAAACTAGCGGGGAGGGACCAAGAGACCCAGTACTTC.

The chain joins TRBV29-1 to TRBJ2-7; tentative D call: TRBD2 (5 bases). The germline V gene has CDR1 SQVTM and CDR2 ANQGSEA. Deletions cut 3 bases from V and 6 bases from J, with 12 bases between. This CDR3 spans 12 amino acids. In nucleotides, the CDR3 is TGCAGCGTTGACGAGGGTACGAGCGAGCAGTACTTC. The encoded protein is CSVDEGTSEQYF.

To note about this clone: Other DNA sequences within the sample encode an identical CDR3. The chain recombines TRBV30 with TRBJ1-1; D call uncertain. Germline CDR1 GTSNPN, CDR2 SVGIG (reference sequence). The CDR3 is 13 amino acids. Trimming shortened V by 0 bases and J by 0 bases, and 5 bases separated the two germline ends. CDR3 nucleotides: TGTGCCTGGAGTGTAGCCCTGAACACTGAAGCTTTCTTT. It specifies CAWSVALNTEAFF.